This section outlines one T cell receptor (beta chain) sequence together with its context. A multiplex PCR was run with 60 Vbeta primers and 13 Jbeta primers. The method was immunoSEQ multiplex PCR; TCRdb's version includes in-frame clones alone and lacks a portion of them. The repertoire holds 100,000 to 150,000 clones, with 80% as singletons. These data originate in a study of cytomegalovirus exposure and HLA in healthy donors. CDR3 length equals 17 residues. Germline V gene lookup returns CDR1 KGHSH and CDR2 LQKENI. With 3 bases removed from V and 1 base from J, the gap between germline ends came to 19 bases.

The specimen sequenced was PBMCs. The rearrangement joins TRBV18 to TRBJ2-7; D possibly corresponds to TRBD1 (5 bases). The clonotype was recovered from a female donor in good health and CMV-seronegative. For the CDR3, the DNA is TGTGCCAGCTCACCTTATGGGGAAAGGGGCCTTTCCTACGAGCAGTACTTC. Translation gives CASSPYGERGLSYEQYF.